The 25 T cell receptor beta chains in this list originate from one sample, sequenced in a study of vaccination effects on CD4 cells after COVID-19. Profiling relied on immunoSEQ multiplex PCR, and the TCRdb table lists in-frame clones only, not all of them. Of under 45,000 clones detected, approximately 80% appear once; the ten largest clones hold approximately 2.8%. After expansion with viral peptide pools in the ViraFEST assay, antigen-specific CD4+ T cells were sequenced. Following 10 days of culture, CD4+ T cells were isolated. Vaccinees lacked prior SARS-CoV-2 infection and tested negative for nucleocapsid antibodies. Their cognate antigens are unknown. Sequenced here: CD4+ T cells from PBMCs cultured with HCoV-NL63 spike peptides, sampled before COVID-19 vaccination. The receptors originated from a human donor who received a COVID-19 vaccine.

The table lists this clone with a count of one. The rearrangement uses TRBV7-5 and TRBJ1-2; the table's D call TRBD1 went unverified against the DNA. TRBV7-5 is assigned pseudogene status. This CDR3 region has 14 residues. CDR3 amino acids: CARSLGQGISGYTF. The CDR3 nucleotides are TGTGCCAGAAGCCTGGGACAGGGGATTTCTGGCTACACCTTC.

V and J are TRBV12-1 and TRBJ1-1. TRBV12-1 is a pseudogene. The CDR3 covers 16 residues. The CDR3 nucleotides are TGTGCCAGCAGCTCCCGGTCGGGCAGCCCCAACACTGAAGCTTTCTTT. Its protein is CASSSRSGSPNTEAFF.

This clone was found once. The gene calls are TRBV18 and TRBJ1-3; unclear D gene. CDR3 size: 15 residues. Germline CDR1 and CDR2: KGHSH and LQKENI. The ends were cut back, 1 base at V and 2 bases at J, with 9 bases in the middle. The CDR3 sequence is CASSPLVQAGNTIYF. CDR3 in DNA: TGTGCCAGCTCACCACTCGTCCAGGCTGGAAACACCATATATTTT.

The chain combines TRBV6-5 with TRBJ2-1; 10 nucleotides match TRBD2. After removal of 4 bases from V and 9 bases from J, the junction contained 9 bases not matched to a gene. CDR3 length: 15 residues. Looked up from germline, CDR1 is MNHEY and CDR2 is SVGAGI. The CDR3 DNA reads TGTGCCAGCAGTTGGAGCGGGGGGGCCTACGCTGAGCAGTTCTTC. Protein product: CASSWSGGAYAEQFF.

V is TRBV27 and J is TRBJ2-6; 7 nucleotides agree with TRBD1. V was pared by 4 bases and J by 3 bases, with 21 bases of the junction left unmatched. The germline gives CDR1 MNHEY, CDR2 SMNVEV (reference sequence). The CDR3 has 21 residues. The CDR3 sequence is CASSYSYPGQSEGRGANVLTF. The CDR3 nucleotides are TGTGCCAGCAGTTACTCTTACCCGGGACAGAGTGAGGGACGTGGGGCCAACGTCCTGACTTTC.

The chain uses TRBV6-5 and TRBJ1-5; D gene unclear. The V gene's germline CDR1 is MNHEY and CDR2 SVGAGI. The CDR3 runs 13 residues. Trimming removed 0 bases at V and 3 bases at J, with 3 bases between. The CDR3 DNA sequence: TGTGCCAGCAGTTACTCTACCAATCAGCCCCAGCATTTT. Translation gives CASSYSTNQPQHF.

This chain uses TRBV19 with TRBJ1-2; D remains unclear. V lost 6 bases and J lost 6, with 20 bases in between. CDR1 and CDR2 (germline): LNHDA, SQIVND (reference sequence). This CDR3 has 15 residues. The CDR3 protein is CASRDPAAPGDGYTF. In DNA, the CDR3 is TGTGCCAGTAGGGACCCGGCGGCCCCCGGGGATGGCTACACCTTC.

The chain has TRBV6-1 and TRBJ2-2; D uncertain. The CDR3 runs 15 residues. Germline V gives CDR1 MNHNS, CDR2 SASEGT. Trimming pared 2 bases from V and 4 bases from J, leaving 11 bases between. The CDR3 DNA follows: TGTGCCAGCAGTGAACCTCGGCACGGCACCGGGGAGCTGTTTTTT. Translation: CASSEPRHGTGELFF.

This chain joins TRBV5-1 and TRBJ1-4, with D unresolved. Germline V CDR1 and CDR2: SGHRS, YFSETQ. The V gene lost 1 base and the J gene lost 4 bases, with 8 bases spanning the gap. CDR3 length equals 14 residues. The CDR3 sequence: CASSLSRNNEKLFF. The CDR3 DNA is TGCGCCAGCAGCTTGAGCAGGAATAATGAAAAACTGTTTTTT.

This chain uses TRBV11-1 with TRBJ2-2, with a possible D match to TRBD2 (6 bases). The CDR3 loop spans 14 amino acids. Germline V gene lookup returns CDR1 SGHAT and CDR2 FQDESV (reference sequence). V was pared by 6 bases and J by 4 bases, with 12 bases between. CDR3 protein: CASRTTAGTGELFF. CDR3 sequence (DNA): TGTGCCAGCAGGACTACAGCGGGCACCGGGGAGCTGTTTTTT.

This chain joins TRBV6-5 and TRBJ1-2; TRBD1 matches 7 bases. Trimming removed 1 base from V and 7 bases from J; junction bases left unmatched: 12. The germline gives CDR1 MNHEY, CDR2 SVGAGI. This CDR3 is 16 amino acids long. The CDR3 DNA sequence: TGTGCCAGCAGTTACTATGGTTCCGGCACAGGGGTTGGCTACACCTTC. This gives the protein CASSYYGSGTGVGYTF.

Concerning this clone: The identical CDR3 is also encoded by other nucleotide sequences in the sample. This rearrangement joins TRBV7-2 to TRBJ1-1, with 8 bases identical to TRBD1. Unmatched junction bases numbered 1, after V lost 4 bases and J lost 0 bases. The CDR3 spans 14 residues. Per the germline V gene, CDR1 is SGHTA and CDR2 is FQGNSA. The CDR3: CASSSTGVNTEAFF. The CDR3 region has the DNA TGTGCCAGCAGCTCGACAGGGGTGAACACTGAAGCTTTCTTT.

In this sample, this clone turned up once. The J gene is TRBJ2-3, the V gene TRBV5-6; 8 bases are shared with TRBD2. Germline V gene sequence: CDR1 SGHDT, CDR2 YYEEEE. The CDR3 covers 13 residues. V was pared by 5 bases and J by 1 base, with 0 bases of the junction left unmatched. CDR3 protein: CASRRGGTDTQYF. CDR3 in DNA: TGTGCCAGCAGGCGGGGGGGCACAGATACGCAGTATTTT.

The V and J genes are TRBV10-1 and TRBJ2-7, with no clear D. The germline gives CDR1 WNHNN, CDR2 SYGVQD (reference sequence). Between the trimmed V and J ends, which lost 5 bases and 5 bases, there was a span of 13 bases. This CDR3 is 13 amino acids long. The CDR3 spells CASSFAKGHEQYV. Here the CDR3 DNA reads TGCGCCAGCAGTTTTGCCAAGGGCCACGAGCAGTACGTC.

The chain has TRBV10-1 and TRBJ2-6, with D unclear. Germline lookup yields CDR1 WNHNN and CDR2 SYGVQD (reference sequence). With 0 bases removed from V and 1 base from J, the gap between germline ends came to 7 bases. The CDR3 is 16 amino acids. The CDR3 DNA sequence: TGCGCCAGCAGTGAGTCTGTAGGGTCTGGGGCCAACGTCCTGACTTTC. Translated, it gives CASSESVGSGANVLTF.

The genes are TRBV6-5 and TRBJ1-5; 10 bases are shared with TRBD1. CDR3 size: 15 residues. With V trimmed by 8 bases and J by 7 bases, 11 bases remained unmatched. CDR1 and CDR2 (germline): MNHEY, SVGAGI. The CDR3 coding sequence is TGTGCCAGCGGACCCCGGGACAGGGGTCGGCAGCCCCAGCATTTT. Amino acid sequence: CASGPRDRGRQPQHF.

The chain has TRBV18 and TRBJ1-5; possible D gene TRBD1, 6 bases. V was trimmed by 3 bases and J by 3 bases, leaving 18 bases between them. CDR3 size: 17 residues. Germline assignment: CDR1 KGHSH and CDR2 LQKENI. The CDR3 DNA reads as TGTGCCAGCTCACCCCCTCTCGGGGGGCGTGACAATCAGCCCCAGCATTTT. This codes for CASSPPLGGRDNQPQHF.

This clone was detected a few times. This chain connects TRBV5-4 to TRBJ2-7, with D possibly being TRBD2 (5 bases). The germline V gene has CDR1 SGHNT and CDR2 YYREEE (reference sequence). Trimming removed 3 bases at V and 0 bases at J, with 19 bases between. The CDR3 is made up of 17 amino acids. CDR3 coding DNA: TGTGCCAGCAGCTCAGGAACGGGATCCAGAGACTCCTACGAGCAGTACGTC. It translates to CASSSGTGSRDSYEQYV.

The CDR3 spells CASSFYRGGPLHF. The DNA of the CDR3 is TGTGCCAGCAGTTTCTACAGGGGAGGACCCCTCCACTTT. This chain connects TRBV6-2 or TRBV6-3 to TRBJ1-6; 7 nucleotides align to TRBD1. This CDR3 has 13 residues. The V gene end was trimmed by 4 bases and the J gene end by 12 bases; junction bases not matched to a gene: 6. Germline CDR1 and CDR2: MNHEY and SVGEGT.

This chain joins TRBV19 and TRBJ2-3, with 7 bases identical to TRBD2. CDR3 length: 15 residues. The germline gives CDR1 LNHDA, CDR2 SQIVND (reference sequence). Trimming took 10 bases from V and 5 from J; bases not matched to a gene: 15. The CDR3 region has the DNA TGTGCCACCTCAAGTTGGGGGGGGAGAGGAGATACGCAGTATTTT. It is translated as CATSSWGGRGDTQYF.

CDR3 sequence: CASRSSSGRRGTDTQYF. CDR3 in DNA: TGTGCCAGCCGATCTTCCTCGGGGAGGCGGGGCACAGATACGCAGTATTTT. This rearrangement joins TRBV2 to TRBJ2-3; D possibly corresponds to TRBD2 (6 bases). Deletions cut 8 bases from V and 1 base from J, with 22 bases between. The CDR3 runs to 17 residues. Germline CDR1 SNHLY, CDR2 FYNNEI.

This chain connects TRBV5-8 to TRBJ2-3; D possibly corresponds to TRBD1 (6 bases). From germline, CDR1 is SGHTS and CDR2 YDEGEE. Deletions cut 7 bases from V and 0 bases from J, with 18 bases between. The CDR3 is 16 amino acids. This CDR3 reads CASPSISGHSTDTQYF. CDR3 coding DNA: TGTGCCAGCCCTAGTATATCGGGACATAGCACAGATACGCAGTATTTT.

This clone appeared a few times. This chain joins TRBV11-2 and TRBJ2-5; D is undetermined. The CDR3 extends over 13 amino acids. The V gene's germline CDR1 is SGHAT and CDR2 FQNNGV. V lost 4 bases, J lost 4 bases, and 10 bases lay in between. The CDR3 coding sequence is TGTGCCAGCAGCTGGCGCAGAGGAGAGACCCAGTACTTC. Encoded protein: CASSWRRGETQYF.

The chain carries TRBV5-1 and TRBJ2-5, with 8 bases that match TRBD1. This CDR3 contains 16 residues. Germline values: CDR1 SGHRS, CDR2 YFSETQ. V lost 1 base to trimming and J lost 5 bases; unmatched junction nucleotides: 10. As DNA, the CDR3 is TGCGCCAGCAGCTTGTTTGGGACCGACAGGGGCGAGACCCAGTACTTC. Protein product: CASSLFGTDRGETQYF.

This chain connects TRBV6-6 to TRBJ1-1; a weak D match, TRBD1 (5 bases). The CDR3 covers 15 residues. The ends were cut back, 0 bases at V and 3 bases at J, with 11 bases in the middle. Germline CDR1 and CDR2: MNHNY and SVGAGI (reference sequence). As DNA, the CDR3 is TGTGCCAGCAGTTACTCGAGCGGGACTTACACTGAAGCTTTCTTT. Protein product: CASSYSSGTYTEAFF.